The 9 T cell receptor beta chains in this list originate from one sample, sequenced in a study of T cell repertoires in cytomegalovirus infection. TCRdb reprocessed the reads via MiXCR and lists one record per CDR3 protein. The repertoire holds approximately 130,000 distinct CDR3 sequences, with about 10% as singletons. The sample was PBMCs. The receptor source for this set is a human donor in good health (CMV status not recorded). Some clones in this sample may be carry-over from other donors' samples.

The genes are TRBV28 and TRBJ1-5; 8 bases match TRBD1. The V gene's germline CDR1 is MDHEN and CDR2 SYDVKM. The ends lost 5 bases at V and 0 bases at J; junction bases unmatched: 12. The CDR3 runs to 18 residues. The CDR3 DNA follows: TGTGCCAGCAGTCTCATGGACAGGGATTCCTATAGCAATCAGCCCCAGCATTTT. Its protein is CASSLMDRDSYSNQPQHF.

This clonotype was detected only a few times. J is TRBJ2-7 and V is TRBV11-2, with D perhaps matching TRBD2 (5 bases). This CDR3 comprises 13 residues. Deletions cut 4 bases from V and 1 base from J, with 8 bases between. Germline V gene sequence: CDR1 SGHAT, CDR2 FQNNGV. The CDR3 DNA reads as TGTGCCAGCAGCTCCGGACTGTCCTACGAGCAGTACTTC. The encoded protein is CASSSGLSYEQYF.

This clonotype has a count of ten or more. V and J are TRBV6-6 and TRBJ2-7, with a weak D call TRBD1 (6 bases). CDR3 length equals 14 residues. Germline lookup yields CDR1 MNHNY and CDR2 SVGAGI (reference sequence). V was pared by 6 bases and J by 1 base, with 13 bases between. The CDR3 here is CASRGLGGSYEQYF. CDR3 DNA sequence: TGTGCCAGCAGGGGTCTAGGGGGATCCTACGAGCAGTACTTC.

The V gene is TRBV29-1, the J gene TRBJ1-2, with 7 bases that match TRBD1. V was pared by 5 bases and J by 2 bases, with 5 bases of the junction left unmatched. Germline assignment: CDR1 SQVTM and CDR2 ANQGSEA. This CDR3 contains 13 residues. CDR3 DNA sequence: TGCAGCGTTCTGGACAGGAAAAACTATGGCTACACCTTC. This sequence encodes CSVLDRKNYGYTF.

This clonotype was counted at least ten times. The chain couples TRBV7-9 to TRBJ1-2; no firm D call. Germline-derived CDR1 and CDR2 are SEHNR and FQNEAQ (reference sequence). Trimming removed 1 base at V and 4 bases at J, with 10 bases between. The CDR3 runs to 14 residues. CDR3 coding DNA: TGTGCCAGCAGCTTAGGTCAGCAGATCTATGGCTACACCTTC. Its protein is CASSLGQQIYGYTF. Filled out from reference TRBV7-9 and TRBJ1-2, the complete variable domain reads DTGVSQNPRHKITKRGQNVTFRCDPISEHNRLYWYRQTLGQGPEFLTYFQNEAQLEKSRLLSDRFSAERPKGSFSTLEIQRTEQGDSAMYLCASSLGQQIYGYTFGSGTRLTVV.

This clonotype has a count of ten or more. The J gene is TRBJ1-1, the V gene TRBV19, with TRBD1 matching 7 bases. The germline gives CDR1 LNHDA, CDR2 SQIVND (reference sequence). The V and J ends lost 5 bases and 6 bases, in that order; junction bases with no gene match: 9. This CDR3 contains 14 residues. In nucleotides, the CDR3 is TGTGCCAGTAGTGCCTCCACAGGGGTTTCTGAAGCTTTCTTT. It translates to CASSASTGVSEAFF. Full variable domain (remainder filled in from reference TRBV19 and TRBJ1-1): DGGITQSPKYLFRKEGQNVTLSCEQNLNHDAMYWYRQDPGQGLRLIYYSQIVNDFQKGDIAEGYSVSREKKESFPLTVTSAQKNPTAFYLCASSASTGVSEAFFGQGTRLTVV.

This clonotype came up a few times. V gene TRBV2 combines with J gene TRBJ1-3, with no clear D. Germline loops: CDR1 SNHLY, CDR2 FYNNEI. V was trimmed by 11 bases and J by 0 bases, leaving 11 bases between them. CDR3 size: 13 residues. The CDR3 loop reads CASQISSGNTIYF. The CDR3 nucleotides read TGTGCCTCACAGATTTCCTCTGGAAACACCATATATTTT.

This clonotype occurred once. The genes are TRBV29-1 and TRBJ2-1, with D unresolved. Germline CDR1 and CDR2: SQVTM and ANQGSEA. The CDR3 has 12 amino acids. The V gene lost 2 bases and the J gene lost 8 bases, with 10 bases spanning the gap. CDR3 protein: CSVEQGSDEQFF. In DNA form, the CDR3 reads TGCAGCGTTGAACAAGGTAGTGATGAGCAGTTCTTC.

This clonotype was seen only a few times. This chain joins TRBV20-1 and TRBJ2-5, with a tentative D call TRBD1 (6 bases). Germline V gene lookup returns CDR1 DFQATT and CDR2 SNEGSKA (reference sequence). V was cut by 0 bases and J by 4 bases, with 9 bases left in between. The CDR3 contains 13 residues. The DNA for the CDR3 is TGCAGTGCTAGAGAAGTACAGGGAGAGACCCAGTACTTC. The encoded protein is CSAREVQGETQYF.